This entry describes one T cell receptor beta chain. Antigen unknown. The junction departs from germline at one end; a sequencing error may be responsible. TCRbeta library preparation incorporated unique molecular identifiers. TCRdb itself ran the PCR reads through MiXCR, one entry per CDR3 protein. The data show hundreds of thousands of distinct CDR3 sequences, roughly 13% seen once. This CDR3 region has 17 residues. Per germline, CDR1 LGHDT and CDR2 YNNKEL (reference sequence). The record originates from a study of T-cell reconstitution after alpha-beta-depleted transplantation in children. Study-wide findings and caveats: The origin of alpha-beta T cells about two months after transplant was reportedly several hundred expanded graft clones. Hyperexpanded clones declined; after one year, newly produced T cells mostly supplied diversity. There were some patients whose high TCRbeta diversity at day 60 came from surviving recipient T cells and thymic progenitors.

This TCR was recovered from a male patient younger than 18 who had a stem cell transplant for acute myeloid leukemia, so the T cells may come from the graft donor. The source material was PBMCs, mostly from graft donor cells, sampled 360 days after TCRalphabeta/CD19-depleted stem cell transplant. This chain connects TRBV3-1 to TRBJ2-1; 9 nucleotides match TRBD2. The CDR3 spells CACSQEAWREGNNEQFF. DNA for the CDR3: TGTGCCTGCAGCCAAGAGGCGTGGCGGGAGGGAAACAATGAGCAGTTCTTC.